The 21 T cell receptor beta chains in this list originate from one sample, sequenced in a study of human T cells and chemical hapten exposure. Sample time point: pre-sensitization, week 0. Treatment given: therapeutic diphenylcyclopropenone sensitization with weekly scalp DPC. TCRdb reanalysed the RACE reads using MiXCR and keeps one entry per CDR3 protein. This table has over 300,000 distinct CDR3 sequences, more than 4.5% appearing once. The material sequenced was whole blood, taken in connection with sensitization to the hapten diphenylcyclopropenone (DPC). Receptor source: a woman aged 50 to 60 with alopecia areata. Some clones in this sample may be carry-over from other donors' samples.

Remarks on this clonotype: A much larger clone differs by one base, so this may be a read error. This chain links TRBV7-9 with TRBJ1-5; no reliable D call. V lost 7 bases and J 1 base, leaving 8 bases between the germline ends. From germline, CDR1 is SEHNR and CDR2 FQNEAQ (reference sequence). There are 13 residues in the CDR3. CDR3 amino acids: CASTTDSNQPQHF. CDR3 bases: TGTGCCAGCACCACGGACAGCAATCAGCCCCAGCATTTT.

At least ten counts were recorded for this clonotype. This chain links TRBV2 with TRBJ1-5; D is unclear. CDR3 length equals 14 residues. The ends were cut back, 3 bases at V and 3 bases at J, with 9 bases in the middle. The germline gives CDR1 SNHLY, CDR2 FYNNEI. The CDR3 region has the DNA TGTGCCAGCAGTGAGAGGCTCCCCAATCAGCCCCAGCATTTT. Amino acid sequence: CASSERLPNQPQHF.

This clonotype has more than one count but fewer than ten. V and J are TRBV4-1 and TRBJ1-1, with 10 nucleotides matching TRBD1. The germline gives CDR1 MGHRA, CDR2 YSYEKL. Germline trimming cut 3 bases from V and 5 bases from J; bases unmatched to any gene: 3. The CDR3 length is 14 residues. The CDR3 DNA sequence: TGCGCCAGCAGCCATGGGACAGGGGAAACTGAAGCTTTCTTT. This encodes CASSHGTGETEAFF.

This clonotype was counted at least ten times. The chain joins TRBV12-3 or TRBV12-4 to TRBJ1-2; 7 nucleotides agree with TRBD1. The CDR3 extends over 15 amino acids. V trimming: 0 bases; J trimming: 1 base; junction bases outside the gene matches: 2. The CDR3, as DNA: TGTGCCAGCAGTTTAGCCGGACAGGTTAACTATGGCTACACCTTC. Translated: CASSLAGQVNYGYTF.

This clonotype occurred many times. The J gene is TRBJ2-3, the V gene TRBV5-1; 7 bases align to TRBD1. This CDR3 has 14 amino acids. With 1 base clipped from V and 6 bases from J, the junction kept 5 bases outside the gene matches. Germline loops: CDR1 SGHRS, CDR2 YFSETQ. CDR3 in amino acids: CASSLKGAQDTQYF. CDR3 in DNA: TGCGCCAGCAGCTTGAAGGGGGCGCAGGATACGCAGTATTTT.

This clonotype was seen ten or more times. The chain is built from TRBV6-1 and TRBJ2-5; 9 nucleotides align to TRBD1. Per the germline V gene, CDR1 is MNHNS and CDR2 is SASEGT. CDR3 size: 14 residues. J gave up 5 bases and V 6 bases, and 7 bases lay outside the gene matches. In nucleotides, the CDR3 is TGTGCCAGCAGCATGACAGGGGGTATGGAGACCCAGTACTTC. Its protein is CASSMTGGMETQYF.

The CDR3 region is CASRKGGGGTEAFF. CDR3 sequence (DNA): TGTGCCAGCCGAAAAGGAGGGGGAGGGACTGAAGCTTTCTTT. The V and J genes are TRBV6-5 and TRBJ1-1, with a possible D match to TRBD1 (6 bases). Germline loops: CDR1 MNHEY, CDR2 SVGAGI. The CDR3 loop spans 14 amino acids. Trimming cost V 8 bases and J 5 bases, with 18 bases left between them.

Ten or more counts support this clonotype. The CDR3 DNA reads TGTGCCAGCCGGGGGTTCTCGGAGACCCAGTACTTC. The encoded protein is CASRGFSETQYF. V gene TRBV2 combines with J gene TRBJ2-5, with D perhaps TRBD2 (6 bases). Germline V gives CDR1 SNHLY, CDR2 FYNNEI. The CDR3 totals 12 residues. Trimming removed 8 bases at V and 5 bases at J, with 12 bases between.

The chain joins TRBV27 to TRBJ2-3, with 10 bases fitting TRBD2. This CDR3 has 17 residues. Germline values: CDR1 MNHEY, CDR2 SMNVEV (reference sequence). Unmatched junction bases numbered 5, after V lost 1 base and J lost 1 base. The DNA of the CDR3 is TGTGCCAGCAGTTTATTCCCTAGCGGGAGAGGCACAGATACGCAGTATTTT. Its translation is CASSLFPSGRGTDTQYF.

At least ten counts were recorded for this clonotype. This chain connects TRBV12-3 or TRBV12-4 to TRBJ1-1; the D gene is possibly TRBD1 (6 bases). Trimming stripped 3 bases from V and 10 bases from J, with 21 bases between. The CDR3 spans 15 residues. CDR3 DNA: TGTGCCAGCAGTTTCCCGGACAGCCCTGATGGGGGAGCTTTCTTT. This codes for CASSFPDSPDGGAFF.

This clonotype showed up just a few times. V is TRBV12-3 or TRBV12-4 and J is TRBJ2-4; D not resolved. The CDR3 covers 12 residues. The ends were cut back, 3 bases at V and 9 bases at J, with 9 bases in the middle. DNA for the CDR3: TGTGCCAGCAGTTTCCGGGTGGGCATTCAGTACTTC. Its translation is CASSFRVGIQYF.

In this sample, this clonotype turned up many times. This chain links TRBV4-1 with TRBJ2-7, with TRBD2 matching over 7 bases. Germline CDR1 and CDR2: MGHRA and YSYEKL. J was trimmed by 0 bases and V by 0 bases; bases with no gene match: 5. CDR3 length: 16 residues. Here the CDR3 reads CASSQEAGVSSYEQYF. CDR3 DNA sequence: TGCGCCAGCAGCCAAGAGGCGGGGGTGAGCTCCTACGAGCAGTACTTC.

This clonotype turned up a few times. V is TRBV2 and J is TRBJ2-1, with 10 bases matching TRBD2. The CDR3 consists of 14 residues. J lost 6 bases, V lost 5 bases, and 4 bases had no gene match. The germline gives CDR1 SNHLY, CDR2 FYNNEI. CDR3 amino acids: CASSSSGGSNEQFF. For the CDR3, the DNA is TGTGCCAGCAGTTCTAGCGGGGGTAGCAATGAGCAGTTCTTC.

This clonotype was seen a handful of times. The gene calls are TRBV12-3 or TRBV12-4 and TRBJ1-3, with 9 bases that match TRBD1. This CDR3 has 15 amino acids. V was clipped by 2 bases and J by 4 bases; unmatched bases: 3. CDR3 sequence (DNA): TGTGCCAGCAGTTTAACAGGGGGCTACGGAAACACCATATATTTT. Its translation: CASSLTGGYGNTIYF.

This chain joins TRBV7-2 and TRBJ2-1; tentatively, D is TRBD2 (6 bases). V was trimmed by 4 bases and J by 5 bases, leaving 15 bases between them. This CDR3 has 15 amino acids. In germline, CDR1 is SGHTA, CDR2 FQGNSA. CDR3 region: CASSSGGTYNNEQFF. In DNA form, the CDR3 reads TGTGCCAGCAGCTCCGGCGGGACTTATAACAATGAGCAGTTCTTC.

This clonotype was counted at least ten times. The genes are TRBV7-9 and TRBJ2-3; D gene ambiguous. V dropped 5 bases and J dropped 5 bases, with 8 bases sitting between them. This CDR3 spans 12 amino acids. The V gene's germline CDR1 is SEHNR and CDR2 FQNEAQ (reference sequence). The CDR3 DNA reads TGTGCCAGCAGCCCATCCCTAGATACGCAGTATTTT. It is translated as CASSPSLDTQYF.

This clonotype has just a few counts. This chain connects TRBV20-1 to TRBJ1-1, with 7 bases matching TRBD1. With 6 bases clipped from V and 0 bases from J, the junction kept 4 bases outside the gene matches. Germline CDR1 reads DFQATT; CDR2 reads SNEGSKA (reference sequence). This CDR3 has 13 amino acids. The chain's CDR3 is CSAAQGMNTEAFF. The CDR3, as DNA: TGCAGTGCGGCACAGGGGATGAACACTGAAGCTTTCTTT.

At least ten counts were recorded for this clonotype. The CDR3 sequence is CAISRGQGRFQETQYF. The CDR3 coding sequence is TGTGCCATCAGTAGAGGACAGGGGCGATTCCAAGAGACCCAGTACTTC. The chain carries TRBV10-3 and TRBJ2-5; the match to TRBD1 covers 9 bases. Trimming removed 5 bases from V and 1 base from J; junction bases left unmatched: 8. This CDR3 is 16 amino acids long. From germline, CDR1 is ENHRY and CDR2 SYGVKD.

This clonotype was counted a few times. The genes are TRBV18 and TRBJ1-6, with D possibly TRBD1 on 6 matching bases. Germline V gene sequence: CDR1 KGHSH, CDR2 LQKENI. CDR3 length equals 16 residues. Between the trimmed V and J ends, which lost 2 bases and 8 bases, there was a span of 16 bases. The CDR3 region has the DNA TGTGCCAGCTCACCATTAATCCGGGACACTCATTCACCCCTCCACTTT. This encodes CASSPLIRDTHSPLHF.

J is TRBJ1-2 and V is TRBV27; perhaps TRBD1 as D (5 bases). Germline lookup yields CDR1 MNHEY and CDR2 SMNVEV (reference sequence). V was trimmed by 4 bases and J by 2 bases, leaving 14 bases between them. The CDR3 has 15 amino acids. The DNA for the CDR3 is TGTGCCAGCAGTTCGGGGGTGGGATGGAACTATGGCTACACCTTC. This codes for CASSSGVGWNYGYTF.

This clonotype has more than one count but fewer than ten. V is TRBV12-3 or TRBV12-4 and J is TRBJ2-2, with TRBD1 matching 8 bases. V lost 4 bases and J lost 5; bases outside the gene matches: 6. The CDR3 is 15 residues long. The CDR3 spells CASSSTTGVTGELFF. CDR3 bases: TGTGCCAGCAGTTCCACGACAGGGGTTACCGGGGAGCTGTTTTTT.